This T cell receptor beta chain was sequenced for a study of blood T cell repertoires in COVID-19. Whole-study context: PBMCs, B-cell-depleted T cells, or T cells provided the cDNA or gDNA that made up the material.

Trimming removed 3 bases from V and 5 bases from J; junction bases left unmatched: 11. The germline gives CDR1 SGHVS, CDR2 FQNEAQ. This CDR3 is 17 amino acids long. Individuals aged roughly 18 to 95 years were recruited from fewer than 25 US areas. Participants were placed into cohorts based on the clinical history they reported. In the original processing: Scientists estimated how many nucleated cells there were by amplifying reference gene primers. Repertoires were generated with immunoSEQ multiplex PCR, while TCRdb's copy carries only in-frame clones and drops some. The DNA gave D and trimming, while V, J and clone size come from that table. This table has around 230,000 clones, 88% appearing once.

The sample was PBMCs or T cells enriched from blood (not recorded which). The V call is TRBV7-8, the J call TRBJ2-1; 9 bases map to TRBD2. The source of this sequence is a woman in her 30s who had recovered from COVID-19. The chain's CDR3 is CASSFVGSGGRDNEQFF. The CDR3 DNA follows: TGTGCCAGCAGCTTTGTTGGTAGCGGGGGCCGAGACAATGAGCAGTTCTTC.